This entry lists 11 T cell receptor beta chains sequenced from one sample in a study of regulatory T cells in long-lasting Graves disease. Library construction for TCR beta used iRepertoire HTBI primers and Arm-PCR of CDR3 regions. Each CDR3 protein is one row after TCRdb ran MiXCR on the multiplex PCR reads. Of under 500,000 distinct CDR3 sequences listed, around 21% are singletons. Time point defined: persistent/refractory GD, antithyroid drugs over 5 years with positive TRAb. From PBMCs, RNA was extracted and then used to make the TCR library. This sample comprised peripheral blood mononuclear cells (PBMCs), obtained when the disease was refractory, from a patient treated with antithyroid drugs. These receptors all come from a female donor with Graves disease.

This clonotype was recorded at least ten times. The V and J genes are TRBV27 and TRBJ2-5, with TRBD2 matching over 13 bases. Trimming removed 3 bases from V and 2 bases from J; junction bases left unmatched: 6. CDR1 and CDR2 (germline): MNHEY, SMNVEV (reference sequence). The CDR3 contains 17 residues. The CDR3 region is CASSFRTSGSEQETQYF. The CDR3 DNA reads as TGTGCCAGCAGTTTCAGGACTAGCGGGAGCGAACAAGAGACCCAGTACTTC.

This clonotype was observed many times. The chain recombines TRBV5-4 with TRBJ2-6; D is ambiguous. Trimming cost V 2 bases and J 3 bases, with 3 bases left between them. The CDR3 contains 13 residues. Per the germline V gene, CDR1 is SGHNT and CDR2 is YYREEE (reference sequence). This CDR3 reads CASSFFGANVLTF. For the CDR3, the DNA is TGTGCCAGCAGCTTTTTTGGGGCCAACGTCCTGACTTTC.

The chain couples TRBV11-2 to TRBJ2-1; possible D gene TRBD1, 6 bases. CDR3 size: 14 residues. The germline V gene encodes CDR1 SGHAT and CDR2 FQNNGV. V was cut by 4 bases and J by 9 bases, with 16 bases left in between. The CDR3 here is CASSWEQGIGEQFF. In DNA form, the CDR3 reads TGTGCCAGCAGCTGGGAACAGGGAATTGGTGAGCAGTTCTTC.

This clonotype was seen repeatedly, ten times or more. The gene calls are TRBV3-1 and TRBJ2-5, with D possibly being TRBD2 (5 bases). Deletions cut 4 bases from V and 2 bases from J, with 11 bases between. The CDR3 has 14 residues. Germline CDR1 and CDR2: LGHDT and YNNKEL (reference sequence). CDR3 DNA: TGTGCCAGCAGCCCCTGGAGGATGCAAGAGACCCAGTACTTC. Its translation is CASSPWRMQETQYF.

This clonotype was seen just once. The chain combines TRBV4-1 with TRBJ1-2, with D tentatively TRBD1 (5 bases). The CDR3 consists of 15 residues. The germline gives CDR1 MGHRA, CDR2 YSYEKL. Trimming left V 1 base short and J 3 bases short, with 12 bases between. Written as DNA, the CDR3 is TGCGCCAGCAGCCAAGGGGACCGAACGGACTATGGCTACACCTTC. Its translation is CASSQGDRTDYGYTF.

This clonotype was counted between two and nine times. Possible read error: a much larger clone is one base away. This sequence joins TRBV28 and TRBJ1-5; D not resolved. V was shortened by 6 bases and J by 6 bases, with 6 bases between the two germline ends. The germline V gene encodes CDR1 MDHEN and CDR2 SYDVKM. There are 11 residues in the CDR3. DNA for the CDR3: TGTGCCAGCAGACGGGGTCAGCCCCAGCATTTT. Its protein is CASRRGQPQHF.

The chain uses TRBV7-6 and TRBJ2-5; 8 positions match TRBD2. Germline CDR1 reads SGHVS; CDR2 reads FNYEAQ. This CDR3 spans 15 amino acids. V was pared by 3 bases and J by 5 bases, with 8 bases of the junction left unmatched. This CDR3 reads CASSFGREGMETQYF. The CDR3 DNA is TGTGCCAGCAGCTTCGGGAGGGAGGGTATGGAGACCCAGTACTTC.

The sample holds a few counts of this clonotype. J is TRBJ1-1 and V is TRBV5-4, with 7 positions matching TRBD1. Germline CDR1 SGHNT, CDR2 YYREEE (reference sequence). The ends lost 4 bases at V and 1 base at J; junction bases unmatched: 7. The CDR3 contains 15 residues. The CDR3 spells CASSGNRGPNTEAFF. The CDR3 region has the DNA TGTGCCAGCAGCGGAAACAGGGGACCGAACACTGAAGCTTTCTTT.

In this sample, this clonotype turned up many times. This chain uses TRBV28 with TRBJ1-3, with 7 positions matching TRBD1. Germline CDR1 reads MDHEN; CDR2 reads SYDVKM. CDR3 length: 16 residues. Trimming took 2 bases from V and 0 from J; bases not matched to a gene: 4. The CDR3 here is CASSLRTGVSGNTIYF. The CDR3 coding sequence is TGTGCCAGCAGTTTACGCACAGGGGTCTCTGGAAACACCATATATTTT.

The chain carries TRBV9 and TRBJ2-3; no definite D call. CDR3 size: 15 residues. Germline values: CDR1 SGDLS, CDR2 YYNGEE. V lost 3 bases to trimming and J lost 4 bases, with 15 bases between them. CDR3 nucleotide sequence: TGTGCCAGCAGCGGAACCACGATTCGCCCAGATACGCAGTATTTT. This translates into CASSGTTIRPDTQYF.

The rearrangement links TRBV18 to TRBJ2-7; TRBD2 aligns across 8 bases. From germline, CDR1 is KGHSH and CDR2 LQKENI. Losses at the gene ends were 1 base for V and 3 bases for J; bases not matched to a gene: 8. The CDR3 extends over 16 amino acids. CDR3 protein: CASSPRPGTRFYEQYF. The CDR3 DNA reads TGTGCCAGCTCACCACGGCCCGGGACTAGGTTCTACGAGCAGTACTTC.